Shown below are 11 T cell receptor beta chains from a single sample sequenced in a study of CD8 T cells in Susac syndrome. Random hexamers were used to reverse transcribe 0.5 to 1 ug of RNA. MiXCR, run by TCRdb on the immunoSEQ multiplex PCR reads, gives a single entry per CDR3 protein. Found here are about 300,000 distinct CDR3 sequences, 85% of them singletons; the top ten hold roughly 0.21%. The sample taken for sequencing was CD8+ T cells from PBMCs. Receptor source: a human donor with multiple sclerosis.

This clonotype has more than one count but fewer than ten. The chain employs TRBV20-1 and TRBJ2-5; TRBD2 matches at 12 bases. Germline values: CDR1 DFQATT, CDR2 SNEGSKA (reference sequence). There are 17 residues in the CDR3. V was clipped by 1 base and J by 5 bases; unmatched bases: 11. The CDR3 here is CSARAYLLAGGGETQYF. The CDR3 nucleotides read TGCAGTGCTAGAGCCTACCTACTAGCGGGAGGAGGGGAGACCCAGTACTTC.

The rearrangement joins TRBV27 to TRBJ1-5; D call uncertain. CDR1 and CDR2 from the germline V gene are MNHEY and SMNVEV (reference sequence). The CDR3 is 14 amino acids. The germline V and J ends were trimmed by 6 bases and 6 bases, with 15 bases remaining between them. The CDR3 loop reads CASSAGFGSQPQHF. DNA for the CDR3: TGTGCCAGCAGCGCCGGATTTGGATCTCAGCCCCAGCATTTT.

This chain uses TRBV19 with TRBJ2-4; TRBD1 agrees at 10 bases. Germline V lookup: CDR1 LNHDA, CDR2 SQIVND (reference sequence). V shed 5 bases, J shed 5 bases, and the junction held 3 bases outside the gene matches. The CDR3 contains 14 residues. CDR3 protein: CASSFGQGENIQYF. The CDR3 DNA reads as TGTGCCAGTAGTTTTGGACAGGGGGAAAACATTCAGTACTTC.

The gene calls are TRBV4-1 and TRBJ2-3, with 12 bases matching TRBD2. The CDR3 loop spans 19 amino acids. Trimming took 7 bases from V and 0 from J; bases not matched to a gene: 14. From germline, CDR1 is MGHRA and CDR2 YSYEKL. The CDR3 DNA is TGCGCCAGCAACATACTAGCGGGAGGCCGGGTGCCTAGCACAGATACGCAGTATTTT. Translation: CASNILAGGRVPSTDTQYF.

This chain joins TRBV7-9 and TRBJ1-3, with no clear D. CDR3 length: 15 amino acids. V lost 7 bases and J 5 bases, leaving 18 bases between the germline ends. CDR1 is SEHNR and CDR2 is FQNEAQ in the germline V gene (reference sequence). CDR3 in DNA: TGTGCCAGCACCCTTAGCGCCGGAGATCGAAACACCATATATTTT. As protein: CASTLSAGDRNTIYF.

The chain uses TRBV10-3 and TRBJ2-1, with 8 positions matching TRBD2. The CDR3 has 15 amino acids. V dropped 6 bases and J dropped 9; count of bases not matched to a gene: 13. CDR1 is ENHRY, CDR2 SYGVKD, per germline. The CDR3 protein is CAISLGLPGGVEQFF. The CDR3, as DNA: TGTGCCATCAGCTTGGGACTACCGGGAGGGGTTGAGCAGTTCTTC.

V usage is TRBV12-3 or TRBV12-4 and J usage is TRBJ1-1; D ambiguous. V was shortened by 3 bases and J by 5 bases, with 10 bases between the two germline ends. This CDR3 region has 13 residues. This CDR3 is CASSLSPGTEAFF. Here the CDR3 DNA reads TGTGCCAGCAGTTTGTCCCCAGGAACTGAAGCTTTCTTT.

CDR3 nucleotide sequence: TGTGCCAGCAGTTACTCAAGACTAGCGGGAGCCTATGAGCAGTTCTTC. Translation gives CASSYSRLAGAYEQFF. This chain connects TRBV6-2 or TRBV6-3 to TRBJ2-1, with TRBD2 matching 12 bases. J gave up 8 bases and V 0 bases, and 5 bases lay outside the gene matches. CDR1 is MNHEY and CDR2 is SVGEGT in the germline V gene. This CDR3 is 16 amino acids long.

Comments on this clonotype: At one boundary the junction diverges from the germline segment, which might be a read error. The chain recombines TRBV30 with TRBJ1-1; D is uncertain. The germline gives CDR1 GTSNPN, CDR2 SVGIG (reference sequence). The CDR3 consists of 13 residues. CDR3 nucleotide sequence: TGTGCCCGGAGAGAGGTTGCCGGGACTGAAGCTTTCTTT. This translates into CARREVAGTEAFF.

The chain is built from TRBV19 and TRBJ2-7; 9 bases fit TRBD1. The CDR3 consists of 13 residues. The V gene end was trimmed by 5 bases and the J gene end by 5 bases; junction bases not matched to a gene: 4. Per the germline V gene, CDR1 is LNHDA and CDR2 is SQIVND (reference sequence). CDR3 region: CASSLRTGDEQYF. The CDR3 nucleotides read TGTGCCAGTAGTTTGCGGACAGGGGACGAGCAGTACTTC. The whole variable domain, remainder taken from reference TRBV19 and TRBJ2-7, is DGGITQSPKYLFRKEGQNVTLSCEQNLNHDAMYWYRQDPGQGLRLIYYSQIVNDFQKGDIAEGYSVSREKKESFPLTVTSAQKNPTAFYLCASSLRTGDEQYFGPGTRLTVT.

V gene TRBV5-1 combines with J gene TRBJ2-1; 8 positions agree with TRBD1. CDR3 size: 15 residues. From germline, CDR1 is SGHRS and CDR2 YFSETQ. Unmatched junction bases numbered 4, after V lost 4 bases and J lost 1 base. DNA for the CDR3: TGCGCCAGCAGCACCCGACAGGGGTCCTACAATGAGCAGTTCTTC. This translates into CASSTRQGSYNEQFF.